Presented here are 16 T cell receptor beta chains from one specimen sequenced in a study of cytomegalovirus exposure and HLA in healthy donors. Amplification used 60 Vbeta primers and 13 Jbeta primers. Measured with immunoSEQ multiplex PCR; TCRdb has only the in-frame clones, and not every one. Of some 170,000 clones in the sample, 70% to 80% are singletons; the top ten hold around 1%. Sequenced: PBMCs. Source of these receptors: a woman aged 35 to 49 in good health and CMV-seronegative.

The table lists this clone with a count of one. The chain links TRBV9 to TRBJ2-2; 7 bases fit TRBD2. The junction had 1 base not matched to a gene; V was cut back by 0 bases and J by 11 bases. CDR1 is SGDLS and CDR2 is YYNGEE in the germline V gene. This CDR3 is built from 12 residues. In DNA form, the CDR3 reads TGTGCCAGCAGCGTAGGGGGGGGAGAGCTGTTTTTT. Its protein product is CASSVGGGELFF.

The chain uses TRBV19 and TRBJ2-2, with no clear D. Trimming took off 2 bases at V and 0 bases at J, with 13 bases between the two ends. CDR1 is LNHDA, CDR2 SQIVND, per germline (reference sequence). The CDR3 runs 17 residues. In nucleotides, the CDR3 is TGTGCCAGTAGTATACCCCGCGGAATCGCGAACACCGGGGAGCTGTTTTTT. Translating it yields CASSIPRGIANTGELFF.

This clone showed up just a few times. The chain combines TRBV6-1 with TRBJ1-5; D perhaps matches TRBD1 (5 bases). Looked up from germline, CDR1 is MNHNS and CDR2 is SASEGT. Trimming left V 0 bases short and J 5 bases short, with 11 bases between. The CDR3 has 15 residues. The CDR3: CASSEAGGFYQPQHF. DNA of the CDR3: TGTGCCAGCAGTGAAGCCGGGGGTTTTTATCAGCCCCAGCATTTT.

The gene calls are TRBV5-1 and TRBJ2-7; no clear D gene. The CDR3 spans 12 residues. Germline lookup yields CDR1 SGHRS and CDR2 YFSETQ. The V and J ends lost 0 bases and 2 bases respectively, with 3 bases between them. In nucleotides, the CDR3 is TGCGCCAGCAGCTTGGGCGCCTACGAGCAGTACTTC. It yields the protein CASSLGAYEQYF.

The J gene is TRBJ2-7, the V gene TRBV11-2; a weak D match, TRBD2 (6 bases). Looked up from germline, CDR1 is SGHAT and CDR2 is FQNNGV. The CDR3 has 15 amino acids. Trimming stripped 6 bases from V and 2 bases from J, with 17 bases between. The CDR3 sequence: CASRRPGTRAYEQYF. The CDR3 region has the DNA TGTGCCAGCAGGCGCCCCGGGACTCGAGCCTACGAGCAGTACTTC.

The rearrangement uses TRBV25-1 and TRBJ1-2, with a weak D call TRBD1 (6 bases). The CDR3 sequence is 14 residues long. Germline CDR1 and CDR2: MGHDK and SYGVNS. V gave up 0 bases and J gave up 7 bases, with 12 bases separating them. The CDR3 DNA reads TGTGCCAGCAGTGAATATTCAACAGGGTTTGGCTACACCTTC. This translates into CASSEYSTGFGYTF.

The chain links TRBV18 to TRBJ1-1, with a tentative D call TRBD1 (6 bases). Per the germline V gene, CDR1 is KGHSH and CDR2 is LQKENI. This CDR3 spans 14 amino acids. The V end lost 5 bases, the J end lost 1 base, and 11 bases lay between the germline ends. CDR3 DNA: TGTGCCAGCTCATCAAGGACAGAGAACACTGAAGCTTTCTTT. Protein sequence: CASSSRTENTEAFF.

V usage is TRBV30 and J usage is TRBJ1-1, with D tentatively TRBD1 (5 bases). The CDR3 has 14 amino acids. The V and J ends lost 1 base and 8 bases respectively, with 17 bases between them. CDR1 and CDR2 from the germline V gene are GTSNPN and SVGIG (reference sequence). The CDR3 sequence is CAWSEAGRSKEAFF. CDR3 sequence (DNA): TGTGCCTGGAGTGAGGCAGGGCGTTCCAAGGAAGCTTTCTTT. Variable domain in full (rest from reference TRBV30 and TRBJ1-1): SQTIHQWPATLVQPVGSPLSLECTVEGTSNPNLYWYRQAAGRGLQLLFYSVGIGQISSEVPQNLSASRPQDRQFILSSKKLLLSDSGFYLCAWSEAGRSKEAFFGQGTRLTVV.

This clone was counted a single time. The chain has TRBV27 and TRBJ2-2, with TRBD2 matching 8 bases. The CDR3 totals 18 residues. After removal of 6 bases from V and 2 bases from J, the junction contained 14 bases not matched to a gene. The germline V gene encodes CDR1 MNHEY and CDR2 SMNVEV (reference sequence). Here the CDR3 reads CASSRRAGLAGNTGELFF. CDR3 sequence (DNA): TGTGCCAGCAGCAGAAGGGCAGGTCTAGCGGGCAACACCGGGGAGCTGTTTTTT.

This clone was detected a few times. The chain uses TRBV2 and TRBJ2-7; a possible D gene is TRBD1 (5 bases). The CDR3 is 14 amino acids. Trimming cost V 1 base and J 0 bases, with 7 bases left between them. CDR1 SNHLY and CDR2 FYNNEI come from the germline V gene. Here the CDR3 reads CASSEDRSSYEQYF. Here the CDR3 DNA reads TGTGCCAGCAGTGAAGACAGGAGCTCCTACGAGCAGTACTTC.

The gene calls are TRBV5-4 and TRBJ1-3, with 9 bases fitting TRBD1. CDR1 is SGHNT and CDR2 is YYREEE in the germline V gene (reference sequence). The CDR3 sequence is 16 residues long. Germline trimming cut 0 bases from V and 3 bases from J; bases unmatched to any gene: 4. The chain's CDR3 is CASSLDPTGGGNTIYF. CDR3 sequence (DNA): TGTGCCAGCAGCTTGGACCCGACAGGGGGTGGAAACACCATATATTTT.

The chain joins TRBV7-2 to TRBJ1-4, with D tentatively TRBD1 (6 bases). V was shortened by 2 bases and J by 0 bases, with 13 bases between the two germline ends. CDR1 SGHTA and CDR2 FQGNSA come from the germline V gene. The CDR3 consists of 17 residues. DNA of the CDR3: TGTGCCAGCAGCTTACAGGGGTATGGGGCAACTAATGAAAAACTGTTTTTT. Residues: CASSLQGYGATNEKLFF.

The chain joins TRBV5-1 to TRBJ2-3; possible D gene TRBD2, 5 bases. Germline CDR1 is SGHRS and CDR2 is YFSETQ. This CDR3 contains 15 residues. The V end lost 3 bases, the J end lost 4 bases, and 15 bases lay between the germline ends. The CDR3 is CASSYRGSWADTQYF. CDR3 nucleotides: TGCGCCAGCAGCTACCGGGGTAGTTGGGCAGATACGCAGTATTTT.

The chain is built from TRBV13 and TRBJ2-1; 10 bases match TRBD2. Germline V gene sequence: CDR1 PRHDT, CDR2 FYEKMQ (reference sequence). V dropped 5 bases and J dropped 6; count of bases not matched to a gene: 7. The CDR3 consists of 15 residues. CDR3 protein: CASSQSGTSVNEQFF. The CDR3, as DNA: TGTGCCAGCAGCCAATCCGGGACTAGCGTCAATGAGCAGTTCTTC.

The chain is built from TRBV28 and TRBJ2-1, with 13 bases that match TRBD2. This CDR3 has 16 amino acids. Trimming removed 6 bases from V and 10 bases from J; junction bases left unmatched: 12. Germline-derived CDR1 and CDR2 are MDHEN and SYDVKM. The CDR3 reads CASRRTGTSGTNEQFF. CDR3 nucleotides: TGTGCCAGCAGACGCACCGGGACTAGCGGGACCAACGAGCAGTTCTTC.

There are a few counts of this clone. The chain joins TRBV9 to TRBJ1-1, with 7 bases identical to TRBD1. V shed 0 bases, J shed 6 bases, and the junction held 14 bases outside the gene matches. This CDR3 contains 17 residues. CDR1 and CDR2 from the germline V gene are SGDLS and YYNGEE. In DNA, the CDR3 is TGTGCCAGCAGCGTAGCCCACGACAGGGCAGGGGCGGCTGAAGCTTTCTTT. Amino acid sequence: CASSVAHDRAGAAEAFF.